The 14 T cell receptor beta chains below all came from one sample that was sequenced in a study of blood T cell repertoires in COVID-19. Using immunoSEQ multiplex PCR, the repertoire was profiled, and TCRdb retains in-frame clones only, with some absent. Of about 220,000 clones listed, around 91% are singletons. The material sequenced was PBMCs or T cells enriched from blood (not recorded which). Receptors originate from a man younger than 40 who had been exposed to COVID-19.

This clone was detected a few times. The chain joins TRBV10-2 to TRBJ1-5, with D uncertain. Germline lookup yields CDR1 WSHSY and CDR2 SAAADI. The length of the CDR3 is 12 residues. The germline V and J ends were trimmed by 7 bases and 1 base, with 5 bases remaining between them. The CDR3 here is CASKQSNQPQHF. The CDR3 nucleotides read TGCGCCAGCAAACAGAGCAATCAGCCCCAGCATTTT.

The rearrangement links TRBV5-1 to TRBJ1-1; the match to TRBD1 covers 11 bases. The CDR3 extends over 16 amino acids. Germline-derived CDR1 and CDR2 are SGHRS and YFSETQ. Trimming took 3 bases from V and 5 from J; bases not matched to a gene: 9. The CDR3 loop is CASSWGTGGPGTEAFF. Written as DNA, the CDR3 is TGCGCCAGCAGCTGGGGGACAGGGGGGCCGGGGACTGAAGCTTTCTTT.

J is TRBJ2-5 and V is TRBV7-3; D is possibly TRBD1 (5 bases). Germline values: CDR1 SGHTA, CDR2 FQGTGA. The length of the CDR3 is 13 residues. V was trimmed by 1 base and J by 3 bases, leaving 6 bases between them. The CDR3 nucleotides are TGTGCCAGCAGCTTAAGCAGGGAAGAGACCCAGTACTTC. Protein product: CASSLSREETQYF.

This clone was recorded once. This chain connects TRBV12-3 or TRBV12-4 to TRBJ2-7, with D unresolved. This CDR3 has 13 amino acids. V lost 0 bases to trimming and J lost 2 bases, with 5 bases between them. CDR3: CASSLAVTYEQYF. The DNA for the CDR3 is TGTGCCAGCAGTTTAGCTGTTACCTACGAGCAGTACTTC.

The CDR3 loop is CASSLITGGTEAFF. Here the CDR3 DNA reads TGTGCCAGCAGTTTAATAACAGGGGGCACTGAAGCTTTCTTT. This chain links TRBV27 with TRBJ1-1; 8 nucleotides line up with TRBD1. V shed 2 bases, J shed 4 bases, and the junction held 3 bases outside the gene matches. Germline lookup yields CDR1 MNHEY and CDR2 SMNVEV (reference sequence). This CDR3 is 14 amino acids long.

This chain joins TRBV7-2 and TRBJ2-2, with 12 positions matching TRBD1. From germline, CDR1 is SGHTA and CDR2 FQGNSA. The CDR3 totals 17 residues. The V and J ends lost 1 base and 2 bases, in that order; junction bases with no gene match: 2. CDR3 bases: TGTGCCAGCAGCTTAGGGGACAGGGGGCCCAACACCGGGGAGCTGTTTTTT. It yields the protein CASSLGDRGPNTGELFF.

The gene calls are TRBV27 and TRBJ2-1, with TRBD1 matching over 7 bases. Trimming at V came to 8 bases and at J to 8 bases, leaving 18 bases not matched to a gene. The CDR3 is 16 amino acids. CDR1 and CDR2 from the germline V gene are MNHEY and SMNVEV (reference sequence). CDR3 loop: CASSSGTVAWTDEQFF. For the CDR3, the DNA is TGTGCCAGCTCTTCCGGGACAGTTGCGTGGACTGATGAGCAGTTCTTC.

DNA of the CDR3: TGTGCCAGCAGTGACTCGAATACCCCCAGCTCCTACAATGAGCAGTTCTTC. Protein: CASSDSNTPSSYNEQFF. The chain combines TRBV6-4 with TRBJ2-1, with D unclear. Trimming stripped 0 bases from V and 0 bases from J, with 12 bases between. This CDR3 contains 17 residues. The germline V gene encodes CDR1 MRHNA and CDR2 SNTAGT.

The chain combines TRBV5-1 with TRBJ2-5; D not certain. In germline, CDR1 is SGHRS, CDR2 YFSETQ. Trimming left V 5 bases short and J 0 bases short, with 11 bases between. The CDR3 has 14 residues. The CDR3 protein is CASREPLYQETQYF. The CDR3 DNA is TGCGCCAGCAGGGAGCCTTTGTACCAAGAGACCCAGTACTTC.

The CDR3 DNA reads TGTGCCAGTAGTATGGTCTGGCTGAATTCACCCCTCCACTTT. It specifies CASSMVWLNSPLHF. V is TRBV19 and J is TRBJ1-6; D is unclear. CDR1 is LNHDA, CDR2 SQIVND, per germline (reference sequence). The V gene lost 3 bases and the J gene lost 7 bases, with 10 bases spanning the gap. This CDR3 region has 14 residues.

The rearrangement uses TRBV15 and TRBJ2-1; possible D gene TRBD1, 5 bases. The CDR3 is 15 amino acids. Germline CDR1 reads LNHNV; CDR2 reads YYDKDF (reference sequence). The V and J ends lost 3 bases and 2 bases respectively, with 11 bases between them. Written as DNA, the CDR3 is TGTGCCACCAGCAGCGGAAGGGGCCCCTACAATGAGCAGTTCTTC. It specifies CATSSGRGPYNEQFF.

This sequence joins TRBV12-3 or TRBV12-4 and TRBJ2-7, with D unresolved. This CDR3 contains 11 residues. V was pared by 6 bases and J by 7 bases, with 10 bases between. The CDR3 DNA reads TGTGCCAGCAGCACCCTCGGGGAGCAGTACTTC. Translated: CASSTLGEQYF.

V usage is TRBV18 and J usage is TRBJ2-1; 8 nucleotides align to TRBD1. Unmatched junction bases numbered 12, after V lost 7 bases and J lost 10 bases. This CDR3 comprises 14 residues. Germline V lookup: CDR1 KGHSH, CDR2 LQKENI. This chain's CDR3 is CASFTGQGKREQFF. In nucleotides, the CDR3 is TGTGCCAGCTTCACCGGACAGGGAAAGAGGGAGCAGTTCTTC.

This chain links TRBV7-8 with TRBJ2-2, with TRBD2 matching 7 bases. With V trimmed by 5 bases and J by 7 bases, 16 bases remained unmatched. Germline loops: CDR1 SGHVS, CDR2 FQNEAQ. There are 17 residues in the CDR3. The CDR3 DNA reads TGTGCCAGCAGCCCTCGGACTAGTGCCCTTGGGGGCGGGGAGCTGTTTTTT. Its translation: CASSPRTSALGGGELFF.